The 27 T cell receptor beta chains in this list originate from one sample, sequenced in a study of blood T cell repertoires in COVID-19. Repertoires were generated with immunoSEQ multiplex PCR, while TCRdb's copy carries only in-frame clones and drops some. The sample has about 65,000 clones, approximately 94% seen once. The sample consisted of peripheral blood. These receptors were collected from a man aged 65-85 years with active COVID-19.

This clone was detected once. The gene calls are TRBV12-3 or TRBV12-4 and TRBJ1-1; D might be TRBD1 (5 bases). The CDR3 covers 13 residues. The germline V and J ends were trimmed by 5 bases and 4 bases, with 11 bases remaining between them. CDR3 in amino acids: CASSQGLSTEAFF. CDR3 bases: TGTGCCAGCAGTCAGGGATTGAGCACTGAAGCTTTCTTT.

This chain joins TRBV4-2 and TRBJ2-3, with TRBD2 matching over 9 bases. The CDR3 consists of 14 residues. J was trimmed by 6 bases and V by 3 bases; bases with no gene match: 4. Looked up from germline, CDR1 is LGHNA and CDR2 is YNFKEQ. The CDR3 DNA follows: TGTGCCAGCAGCCAGCGACTAGCGGAGGATACGCAGTATTTT. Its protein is CASSQRLAEDTQYF.

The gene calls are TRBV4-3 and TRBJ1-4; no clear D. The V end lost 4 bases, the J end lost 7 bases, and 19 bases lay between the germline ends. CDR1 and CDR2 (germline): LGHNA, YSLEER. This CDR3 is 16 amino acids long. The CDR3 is CASSPAGSGFGEKLFF. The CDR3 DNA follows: TGCGCCAGCAGCCCCGCCGGTAGCGGGTTTGGTGAAAAACTGTTTTTT.

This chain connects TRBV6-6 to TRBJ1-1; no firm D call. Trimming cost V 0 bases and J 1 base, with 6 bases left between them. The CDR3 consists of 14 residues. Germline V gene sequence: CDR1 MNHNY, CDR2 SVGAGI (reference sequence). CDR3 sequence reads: CASSYSEANTEAFF. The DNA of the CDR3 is TGTGCCAGCAGTTACTCAGAAGCGAACACTGAAGCTTTCTTT.

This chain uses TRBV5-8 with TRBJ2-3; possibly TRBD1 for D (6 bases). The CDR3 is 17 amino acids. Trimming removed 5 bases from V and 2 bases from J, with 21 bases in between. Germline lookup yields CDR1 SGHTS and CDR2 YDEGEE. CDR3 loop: CASRRDRLKDFTDTQYF. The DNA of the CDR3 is TGTGCCAGCAGGCGAGACAGGCTTAAGGACTTCACAGATACGCAGTATTTT.

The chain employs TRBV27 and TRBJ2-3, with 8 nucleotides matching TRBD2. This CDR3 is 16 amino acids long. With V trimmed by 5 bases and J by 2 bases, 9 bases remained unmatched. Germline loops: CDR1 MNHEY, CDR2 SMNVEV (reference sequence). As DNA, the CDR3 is TGTGCCAGCAGTACCGGGGTAGCGGGGTACACAGATACGCAGTATTTT. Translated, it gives CASSTGVAGYTDTQYF.

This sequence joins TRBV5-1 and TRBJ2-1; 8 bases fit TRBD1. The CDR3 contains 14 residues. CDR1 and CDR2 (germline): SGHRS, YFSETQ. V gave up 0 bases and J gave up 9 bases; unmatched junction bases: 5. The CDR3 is CASSLGQGAGEQFF. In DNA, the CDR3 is TGCGCCAGCAGCTTGGGTCAGGGGGCTGGTGAGCAGTTCTTC.

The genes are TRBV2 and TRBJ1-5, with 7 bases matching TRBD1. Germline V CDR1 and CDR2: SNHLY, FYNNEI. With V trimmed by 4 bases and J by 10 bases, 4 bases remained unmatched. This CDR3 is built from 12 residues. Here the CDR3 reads CASSGQGLPQHF. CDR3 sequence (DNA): TGTGCCAGCAGTGGACAGGGTCTACCCCAGCATTTT.

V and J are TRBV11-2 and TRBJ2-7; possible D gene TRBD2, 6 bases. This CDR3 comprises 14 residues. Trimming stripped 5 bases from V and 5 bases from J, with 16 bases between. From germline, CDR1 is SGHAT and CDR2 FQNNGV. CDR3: CASSIGLEGNEQYV. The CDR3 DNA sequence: TGTGCCAGCAGCATAGGGTTGGAGGGAAACGAGCAGTACGTC.

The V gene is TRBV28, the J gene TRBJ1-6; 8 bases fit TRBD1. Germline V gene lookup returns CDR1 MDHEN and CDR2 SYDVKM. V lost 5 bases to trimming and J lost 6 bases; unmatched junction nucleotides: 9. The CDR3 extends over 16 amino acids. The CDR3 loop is CASSVLGQGTNSPLHF. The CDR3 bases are TGTGCCAGCAGTGTATTAGGACAGGGTACTAATTCACCCCTCCACTTT.

Here the CDR3 DNA reads TGCGCCAGCAGCTCCCCCACACAGAAAGAGACCCAGTACTTC. It is translated as CASSSPTQKETQYF. The chain carries TRBV5-1 and TRBJ2-5; D call uncertain. CDR3 length: 14 amino acids. The germline V gene encodes CDR1 SGHRS and CDR2 YFSETQ. The V end lost 3 bases, the J end lost 3 bases, and 12 bases lay between the germline ends.

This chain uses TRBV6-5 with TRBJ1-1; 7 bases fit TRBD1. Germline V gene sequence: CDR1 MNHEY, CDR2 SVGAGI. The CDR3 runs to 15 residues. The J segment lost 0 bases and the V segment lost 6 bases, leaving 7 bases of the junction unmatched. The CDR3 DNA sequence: TGTGCCAGCAGAAAGATTACAGGGGTGAACACTGAAGCTTTCTTT. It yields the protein CASRKITGVNTEAFF.

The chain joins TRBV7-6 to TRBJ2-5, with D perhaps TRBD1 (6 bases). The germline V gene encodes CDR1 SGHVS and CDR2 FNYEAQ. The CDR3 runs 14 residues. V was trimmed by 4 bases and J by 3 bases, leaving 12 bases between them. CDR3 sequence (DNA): TGTGCCAGCAGCTCCCGGAGGACAGAAGAGACCCAGTACTTC. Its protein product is CASSSRRTEETQYF.

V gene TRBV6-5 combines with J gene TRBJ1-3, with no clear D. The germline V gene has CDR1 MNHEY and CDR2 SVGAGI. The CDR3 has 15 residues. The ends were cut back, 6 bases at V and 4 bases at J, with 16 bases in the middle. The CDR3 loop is CASSRDIFAGNTIYF. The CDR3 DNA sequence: TGTGCCAGCAGCCGGGATATCTTCGCCGGAAACACCATATATTTT.

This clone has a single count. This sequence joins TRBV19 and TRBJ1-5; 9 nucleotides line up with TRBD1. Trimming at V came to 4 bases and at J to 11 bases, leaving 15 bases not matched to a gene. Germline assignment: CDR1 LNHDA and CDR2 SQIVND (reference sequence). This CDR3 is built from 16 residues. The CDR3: CASSTPRQGDKLAQHF. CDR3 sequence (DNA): TGTGCCAGTAGTACCCCCCGACAGGGGGACAAACTGGCCCAGCATTTT.

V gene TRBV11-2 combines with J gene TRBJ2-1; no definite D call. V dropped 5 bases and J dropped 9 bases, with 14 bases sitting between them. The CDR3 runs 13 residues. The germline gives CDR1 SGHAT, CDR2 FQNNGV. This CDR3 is CASSHQVASEQFF. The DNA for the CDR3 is TGTGCCAGCAGCCATCAAGTAGCTAGTGAGCAGTTCTTC.

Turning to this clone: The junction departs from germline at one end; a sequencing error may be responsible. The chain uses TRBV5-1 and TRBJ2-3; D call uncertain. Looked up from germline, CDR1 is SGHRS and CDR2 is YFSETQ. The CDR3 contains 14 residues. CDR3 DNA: TGCGCGAGCACCCCGGGTGCTAGCACAGATACGCAGTATTTT. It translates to CASTPGASTDTQYF.

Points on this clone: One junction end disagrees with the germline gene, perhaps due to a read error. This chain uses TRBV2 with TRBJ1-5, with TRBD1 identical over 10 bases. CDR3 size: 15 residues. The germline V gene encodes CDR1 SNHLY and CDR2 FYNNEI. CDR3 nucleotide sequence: TGTGCCTGCAGCATATCGGGACAGGGGACGCAGCCCCAGCATTTT. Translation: CACSISGQGTQPQHF.

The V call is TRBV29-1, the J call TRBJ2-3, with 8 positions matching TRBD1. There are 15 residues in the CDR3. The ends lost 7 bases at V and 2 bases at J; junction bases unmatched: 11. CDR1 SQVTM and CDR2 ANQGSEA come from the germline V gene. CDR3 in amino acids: CSGKAGTGTTDTQYF. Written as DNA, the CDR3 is TGCAGCGGTAAAGCCGGGACAGGAACCACAGATACGCAGTATTTT.

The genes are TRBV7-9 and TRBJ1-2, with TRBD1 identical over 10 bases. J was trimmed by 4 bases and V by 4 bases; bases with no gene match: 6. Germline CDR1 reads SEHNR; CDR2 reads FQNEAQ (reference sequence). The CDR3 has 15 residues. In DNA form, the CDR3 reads TGTGCCAGCAGCTCCGGGACAGGGGCGACCTATGGCTACACCTTC. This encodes CASSSGTGATYGYTF.

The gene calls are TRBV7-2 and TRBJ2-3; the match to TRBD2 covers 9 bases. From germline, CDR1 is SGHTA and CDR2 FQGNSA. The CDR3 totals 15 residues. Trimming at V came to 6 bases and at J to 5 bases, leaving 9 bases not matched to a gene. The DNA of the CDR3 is TGTGCCAGCAGGCTCGCGGGGGGGTCGAGAGATACGCAGTATTTT. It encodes CASRLAGGSRDTQYF.

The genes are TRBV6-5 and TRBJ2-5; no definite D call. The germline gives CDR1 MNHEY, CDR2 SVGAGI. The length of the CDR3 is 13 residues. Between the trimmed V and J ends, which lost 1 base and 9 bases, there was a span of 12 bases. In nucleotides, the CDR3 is TGTGCCAGCAGTTACTTTGCGATTGGTTCCCAGTACTTC. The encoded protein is CASSYFAIGSQYF.

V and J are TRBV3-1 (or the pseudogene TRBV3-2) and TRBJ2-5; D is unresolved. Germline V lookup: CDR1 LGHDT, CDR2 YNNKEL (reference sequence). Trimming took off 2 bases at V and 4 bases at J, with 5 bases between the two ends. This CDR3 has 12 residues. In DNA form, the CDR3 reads TGTGCCAGCAGCCAAATTCGAGAGACCCAGTACTTC. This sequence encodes CASSQIRETQYF.

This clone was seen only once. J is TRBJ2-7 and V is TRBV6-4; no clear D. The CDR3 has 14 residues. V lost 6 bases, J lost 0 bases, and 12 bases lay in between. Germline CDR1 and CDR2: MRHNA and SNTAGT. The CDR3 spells CASSSRRSSYEQYF. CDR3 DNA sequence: TGTGCCAGCAGCTCGCGACGGAGCTCCTACGAGCAGTACTTC.

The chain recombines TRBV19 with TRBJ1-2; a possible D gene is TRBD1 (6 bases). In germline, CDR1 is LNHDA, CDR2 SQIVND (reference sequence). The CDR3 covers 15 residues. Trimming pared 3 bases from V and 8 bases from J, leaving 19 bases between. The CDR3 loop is CASSIQAGVPRGYTF. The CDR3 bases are TGTGCCAGTAGTATCCAAGCAGGGGTACCGCGAGGCTACACCTTC.

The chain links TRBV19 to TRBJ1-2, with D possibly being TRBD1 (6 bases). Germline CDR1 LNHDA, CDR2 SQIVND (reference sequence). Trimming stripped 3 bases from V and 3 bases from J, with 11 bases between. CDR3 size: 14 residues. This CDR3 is CASSIVGADYGYTF. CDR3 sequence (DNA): TGTGCCAGTAGTATCGTGGGGGCTGACTATGGCTACACCTTC.

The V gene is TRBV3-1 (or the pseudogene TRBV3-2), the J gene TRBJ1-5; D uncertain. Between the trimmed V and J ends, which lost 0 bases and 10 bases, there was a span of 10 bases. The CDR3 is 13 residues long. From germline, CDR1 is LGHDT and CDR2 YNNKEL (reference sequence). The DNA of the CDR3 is TGTGCCAGCAGCCAAGATGCGGAGATTCCCCAGCATTTT. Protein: CASSQDAEIPQHF.